The T cell receptor beta chain described here comes from a study of response to subunit inactivated influenza vaccine. This clonotype was seen ten or more times. Each CDR3 protein is one row after TCRdb ran MiXCR on the RT-PCR reads. Among over 650,000 distinct CDR3 sequences, 15% to 20% were seen once, and the ten largest hold about a tenth. The sequencing used PBMCs from blood, collected less than 6 days after vaccination. This clonotype was obtained from a man aged 50-59 years who received an inactivated influenza vaccine.

CDR3 amino acids: CSAEGDRGQETQYF. CDR3 DNA: TGCAGCGCAGAAGGGGACAGGGGGCAAGAGACCCAGTACTTC. The chain employs TRBV29-1 and TRBJ2-5, with 11 bases lining up with TRBD1. With V trimmed by 7 bases and J by 2 bases, 6 bases remained unmatched. The CDR3 contains 14 residues. Germline V gives CDR1 SQVTM, CDR2 ANQGSEA.